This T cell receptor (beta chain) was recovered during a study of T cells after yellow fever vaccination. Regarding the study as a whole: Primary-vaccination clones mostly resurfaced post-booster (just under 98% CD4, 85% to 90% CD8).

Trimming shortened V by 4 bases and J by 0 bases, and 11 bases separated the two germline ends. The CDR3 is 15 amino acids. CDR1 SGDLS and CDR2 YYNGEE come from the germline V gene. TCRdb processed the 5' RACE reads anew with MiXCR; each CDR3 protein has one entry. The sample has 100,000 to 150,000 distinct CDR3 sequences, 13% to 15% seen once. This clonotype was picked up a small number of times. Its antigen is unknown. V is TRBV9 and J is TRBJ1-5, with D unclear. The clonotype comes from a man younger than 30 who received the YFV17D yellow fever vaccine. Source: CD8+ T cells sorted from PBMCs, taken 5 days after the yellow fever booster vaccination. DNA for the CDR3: TGTGCCAGCAGCCCCGGGATCAATAGCAATCAGCCCCAGCATTTT. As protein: CASSPGINSNQPQHF.